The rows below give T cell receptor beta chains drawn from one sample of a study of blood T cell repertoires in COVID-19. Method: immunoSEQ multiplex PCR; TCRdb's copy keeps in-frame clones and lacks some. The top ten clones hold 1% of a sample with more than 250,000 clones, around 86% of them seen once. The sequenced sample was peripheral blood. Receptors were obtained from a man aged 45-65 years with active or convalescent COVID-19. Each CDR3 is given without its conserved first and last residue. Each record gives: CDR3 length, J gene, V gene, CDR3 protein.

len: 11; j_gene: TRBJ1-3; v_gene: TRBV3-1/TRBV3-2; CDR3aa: ASGSGSGNTIY
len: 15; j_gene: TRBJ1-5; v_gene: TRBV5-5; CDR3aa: ASSPTTGVFNNQPQH
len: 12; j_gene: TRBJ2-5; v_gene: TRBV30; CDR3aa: AWSVGSGGETQY
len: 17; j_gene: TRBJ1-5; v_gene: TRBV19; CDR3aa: ASSNPLRRTGAINQPQH
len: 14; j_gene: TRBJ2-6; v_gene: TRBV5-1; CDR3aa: AISQTARSGANVLT
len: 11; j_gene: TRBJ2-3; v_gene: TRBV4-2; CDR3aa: ASSPPGTDTQY
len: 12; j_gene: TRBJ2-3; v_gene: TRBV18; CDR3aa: ASSPRQNTDTQY
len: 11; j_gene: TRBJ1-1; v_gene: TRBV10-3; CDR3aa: AMGDRMNTEAF
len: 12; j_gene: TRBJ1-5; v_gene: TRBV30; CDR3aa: AWSVTGGNQPQH
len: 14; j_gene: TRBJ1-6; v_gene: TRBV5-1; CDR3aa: ASSLGSGTGHSPLH
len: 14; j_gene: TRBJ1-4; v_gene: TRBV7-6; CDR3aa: ASSLGGVGTNEKLF
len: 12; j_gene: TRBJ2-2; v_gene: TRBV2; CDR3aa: ASSEREATGELF
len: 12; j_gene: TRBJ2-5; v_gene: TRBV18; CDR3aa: ASSLASGAETQY
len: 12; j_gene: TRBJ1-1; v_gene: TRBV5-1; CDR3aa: ASSLEHANTEAF
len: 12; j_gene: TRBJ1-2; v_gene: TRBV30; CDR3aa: ASGTDSFNYGYT
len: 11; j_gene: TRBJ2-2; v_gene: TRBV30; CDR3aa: AWAYRDTGELF
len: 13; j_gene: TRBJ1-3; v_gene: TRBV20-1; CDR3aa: SASTVHSSGNTIY
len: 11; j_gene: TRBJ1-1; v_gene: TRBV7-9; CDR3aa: ASSSDAGTEAF
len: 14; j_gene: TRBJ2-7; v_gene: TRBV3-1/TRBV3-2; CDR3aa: ASSLRIAGEGYEQY
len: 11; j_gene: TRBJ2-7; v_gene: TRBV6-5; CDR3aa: ASSRDLQYEQY
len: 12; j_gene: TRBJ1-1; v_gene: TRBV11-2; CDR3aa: ASSPPVLEHEAF
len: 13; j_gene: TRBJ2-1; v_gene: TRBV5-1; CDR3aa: ASSVPGTGINEQF
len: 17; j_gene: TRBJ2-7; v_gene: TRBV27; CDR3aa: ASSLESPSGLASSYEQY
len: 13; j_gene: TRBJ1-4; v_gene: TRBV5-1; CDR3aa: ASSLAEGRGEKLF
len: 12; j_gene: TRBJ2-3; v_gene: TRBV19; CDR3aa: ASSRFSSTDTQY
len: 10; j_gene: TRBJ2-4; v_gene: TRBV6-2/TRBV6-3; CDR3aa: ASSPRDYTQY
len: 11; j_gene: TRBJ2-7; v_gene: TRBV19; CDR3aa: ASSLGQSYEQY
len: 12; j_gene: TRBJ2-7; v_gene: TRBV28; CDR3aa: ASSFEGKVSEQY
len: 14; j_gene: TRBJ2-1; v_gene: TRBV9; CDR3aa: ASSQSDKWSYNEQF
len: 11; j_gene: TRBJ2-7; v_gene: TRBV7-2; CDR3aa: ASGQGKMYEQY
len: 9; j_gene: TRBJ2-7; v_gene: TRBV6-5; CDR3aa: ATTQGNEQY
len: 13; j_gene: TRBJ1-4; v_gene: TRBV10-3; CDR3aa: AISDEQGSNEKLF
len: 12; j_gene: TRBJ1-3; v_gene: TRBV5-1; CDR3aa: ASRVSGTGNTIY
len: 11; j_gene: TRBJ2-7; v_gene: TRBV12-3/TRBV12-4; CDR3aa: ASSFGLGGEQY
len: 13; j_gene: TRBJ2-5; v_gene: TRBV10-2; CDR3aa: ASSDLRGAGETQY
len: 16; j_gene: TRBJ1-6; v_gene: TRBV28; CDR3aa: ASSPYRVLSSYNSPLH
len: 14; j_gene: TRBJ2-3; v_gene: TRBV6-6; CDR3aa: ASRPLRGPSTDTQY
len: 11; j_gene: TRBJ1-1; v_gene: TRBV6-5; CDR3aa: ASSYDGDTEAF
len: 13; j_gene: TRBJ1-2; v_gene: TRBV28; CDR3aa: ASSPNSQGVYGYT
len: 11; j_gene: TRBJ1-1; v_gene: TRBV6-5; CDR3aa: ASSIRQNTEAF
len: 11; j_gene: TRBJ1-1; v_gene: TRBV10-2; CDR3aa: ASLQGVGTEAF